Below are 26 T cell receptor beta chains sequenced from a single sample in a study of identical twins. TCRdb reanalysed the 5' RACE reads using MiXCR and keeps one entry per CDR3 protein. The table has approximately 680,000 distinct CDR3 sequences, under 8.5% seen once. This same sample was also taken into another study, of yellow fever vaccine responses in identical twins.

Sequencing input: PBMCs. These receptor sequences come from a woman between 18 and 29 years old in good health.

This clonotype came up a few times. The genes are TRBV3-1 and TRBJ2-3; tentatively, D is TRBD2 (5 bases). Looked up from germline, CDR1 is LGHDT and CDR2 is YNNKEL (reference sequence). V lost 0 bases and J 2 bases, leaving 18 bases between the germline ends. CDR3 length: 18 amino acids. Here the CDR3 DNA reads TGTGCCAGCAGCCAAGATGGGCCCTGGGAGCGGATCACAGATACGCAGTATTTT. This gives the protein CASSQDGPWERITDTQYF.

This clonotype was found many times. J is TRBJ2-3 and V is TRBV5-1; D is uncertain. CDR1 is SGHRS, CDR2 YFSETQ, per germline. The length of the CDR3 is 15 residues. The ends were cut back, 2 bases at V and 6 bases at J, with 16 bases in the middle. The CDR3 spells CASSFRRAAEDTQYF. In DNA, the CDR3 is TGCGCCAGCAGCTTTAGAAGGGCCGCGGAGGATACGCAGTATTTT.

At least ten counts were recorded for this clonotype. The chain is built from TRBV14 and TRBJ2-5, with TRBD2 identical over 8 bases. V lost 2 bases to trimming and J lost 4 bases; unmatched junction nucleotides: 12. The CDR3 is 17 amino acids. Per germline, CDR1 SGHDN and CDR2 FVKESK. This chain's CDR3 is CASSQWAQRESGETQYF. The CDR3, as DNA: TGTGCCAGCAGCCAATGGGCGCAGCGGGAGTCGGGAGAGACCCAGTACTTC.

This clonotype has only a few counts. Sequence at one end of the junction differs from germline and may be a read error. This sequence joins TRBV20-1 and TRBJ2-3, with 15 nucleotides matching TRBD2. Germline lookup yields CDR1 DFQATT and CDR2 SNEGSKA (reference sequence). The CDR3 contains 12 residues. The CDR3 loop is CSARDWTSGGVF. DNA for the CDR3: TGCAGTGCTAGAGATTGGACTAGCGGGGGGGTTTTT.

This clonotype was observed at least ten times. The chain carries TRBV21-1 and TRBJ1-1. TRBV21-1 is designated a pseudogene. CDR3 length: 15 amino acids. In nucleotides, the CDR3 is TGTGCCAGCAGCAATCGGGGTCCGGTAGGCACTGAAGCTTTCTTT. It is translated as CASSNRGPVGTEAFF.

This rearrangement joins TRBV7-2 to TRBJ2-3, with a weak D call TRBD2 (5 bases). Deletions cut 7 bases from V and 2 bases from J, with 10 bases between. Germline assignment: CDR1 SGHTA and CDR2 FQGNSA. The CDR3 has 13 residues. The CDR3 nucleotides read TGTGCCAGCATGCGGCGGGCCACAGATACGCAGTATTTT. Amino acids: CASMRRATDTQYF.

This clonotype was found a few times. The chain couples TRBV6-5 to TRBJ2-3; 8 bases are shared with TRBD2. V dropped 2 bases and J dropped 1; count of bases not matched to a gene: 5. The CDR3 is made up of 16 amino acids. CDR1 is MNHEY and CDR2 is SVGAGI in the germline V gene. CDR3 bases: TGTGCCAGCAGTTACCAACTAGCGGTAGGCACAGATACGCAGTATTTT. The encoded protein is CASSYQLAVGTDTQYF.

This clonotype came up a few times. The chain uses TRBV20-1 and TRBJ2-3, with D unresolved. The V and J ends lost 5 bases and 5 bases respectively, with 14 bases between them. This CDR3 spans 13 amino acids. CDR1 is DFQATT, CDR2 SNEGSKA, per germline (reference sequence). In nucleotides, the CDR3 is TGCAGTGCTCAGATTGGGCATGGAGATACGCAGTATTTT. Translated: CSAQIGHGDTQYF.

Notes on this clonotype: Germline and junction disagree at one end, which may indicate a read error. V and J are TRBV12-3 or TRBV12-4 and TRBJ2-1, with TRBD2 matching over 8 bases. CDR3 length: 18 residues. In DNA form, the CDR3 reads TGTACCAGCTGTTTAGCTGGACCGGGGACTAGCTCCTACAATGAGCAGTTCTTC. Its protein product is CTSCLAGPGTSSYNEQFF.

This clonotype was counted between two and nine times. The gene calls are TRBV7-8 and TRBJ2-5, with 7 bases that match TRBD2. CDR1 and CDR2 (germline): SGHVS, FQNEAQ. V was clipped by 5 bases and J by 7 bases; unmatched bases: 19. The CDR3 totals 17 residues. CDR3 region: CASSPEWREREEGTQYF. The CDR3 bases are TGTGCCAGCAGCCCAGAATGGCGGGAGAGGGAAGAGGGGACCCAGTACTTC.

Many counts were recorded for this clonotype. The V and J genes are TRBV5-1 and TRBJ1-6; 8 bases line up with TRBD1. With 7 bases clipped from V and 9 bases from J, the junction kept 6 bases outside the gene matches. This CDR3 has 13 amino acids. Germline V gene data show CDR1 as SGHRS and CDR2 as YFSETQ. The chain's CDR3 is CASRGQDSSPLHF. CDR3 bases: TGCGCCAGCCGGGGACAGGATTCTTCACCCCTCCACTTT.

The rearrangement joins TRBV5-1 to TRBJ1-1, with 11 bases that match TRBD1. Germline CDR1 reads SGHRS; CDR2 reads YFSETQ. This CDR3 is 16 amino acids long. V trimming: 4 bases; J trimming: 1 base; junction bases outside the gene matches: 6. CDR3 region: CASSGTGGTANTEAFF. The DNA of the CDR3 is TGCGCCAGCAGCGGGACAGGGGGTACGGCGAACACTGAAGCTTTCTTT. Full variable domain (outside the CDR3, taken from reference TRBV5-1 and TRBJ1-1): KAGVTQTPRYLIKTRGQQVTLSCSPISGHRSVSWYQQTPGQGLQFLFEYFSETQRNKGNFPGRFSGRQFSNSRSEMNVSTLELGDSALYLCASSGTGGTANTEAFFGQGTRLTVV.

This clonotype was seen more than once but under ten times. The V and J genes are TRBV20-1 and TRBJ2-1; TRBD2 aligns across 10 bases. V gave up 6 bases and J gave up 7 bases; unmatched junction bases: 9. The CDR3 loop spans 14 amino acids. Germline CDR1 reads DFQATT; CDR2 reads SNEGSKA (reference sequence). The CDR3 is CSAQRLAGVNEQFF. DNA of the CDR3: TGCAGTGCCCAGCGCCTAGCGGGGGTTAATGAGCAGTTCTTC.

This clonotype has a handful of counts. This chain joins TRBV12-3 or TRBV12-4 and TRBJ2-1; no definite D call. This CDR3 spans 13 amino acids. Between the trimmed V and J ends, which lost 6 bases and 7 bases, there was a span of 13 bases. In nucleotides, the CDR3 is TGTGCCAGCAGCCTTAGGAAAGTTAATGAGCAGTTCTTC. Its translation is CASSLRKVNEQFF.

This clonotype was recorded a few times. The gene calls are TRBV29-1 and TRBJ1-2; D unclear. Germline V CDR1 and CDR2: SQVTM, ANQGSEA. With 0 bases removed from V and 7 bases from J, the gap between germline ends came to 0 bases. The CDR3 covers 9 residues. This CDR3 reads CSVEDGYTF. Written as DNA, the CDR3 is TGCAGCGTTGAAGATGGCTACACCTTC.

The rearrangement links TRBV11-3 to TRBJ1-3, with D possibly matching TRBD1 (5 bases). Germline V gene data show CDR1 as SGHNT and CDR2 as YENEEA. The CDR3 is 11 amino acids. V lost 8 bases and J 4 bases, leaving 6 bases between the germline ends. The CDR3 nucleotides read TGTGCCAGCGAGGGGGGAAACACCATATATTTT. Translation gives CASEGGNTIYF. Combining the CDR3 with reference TRBV11-3 and TRBJ1-3 gives the whole variable domain EAGVVQSPRYKIIEKKQPVAFWCNPISGHNTLYWYLQNLGQGPELLIRYENEEAVDDSQLPKDRFSAERLKGVDSTLKIQPAELGDSAVYLCASEGGNTIYFGEGSWLTVV.

CDR3 sequence: CASSLAGVSEQYF. The CDR3 coding sequence is TGTGCCAGCAGCCTTGCGGGAGTAAGTGAGCAGTACTTC. The chain uses TRBV14 and TRBJ2-7, with TRBD2 matching over 7 bases. After removal of 4 bases from V and 7 bases from J, the junction contained 7 bases not matched to a gene. The CDR3 covers 13 residues. Germline V CDR1 and CDR2: SGHDN, FVKESK.

J is TRBJ2-3 and V is TRBV7-8; 11 bases match TRBD2. The length of the CDR3 is 18 residues. J was trimmed by 0 bases and V by 2 bases; bases with no gene match: 7. The germline gives CDR1 SGHVS, CDR2 FQNEAQ. The CDR3 DNA reads TGTGCCAGCAGCTTATCCCCCTGGACTAGCGGGAGCACAGATACGCAGTATTTT. Translating gives CASSLSPWTSGSTDTQYF.

This clonotype has at least ten counts. The chain uses TRBV5-6 and TRBJ2-1; weak D call: TRBD2 (5 bases). The CDR3 loop spans 16 amino acids. Per the germline V gene, CDR1 is SGHDT and CDR2 is YYEEEE. The V and J ends lost 4 bases and 0 bases respectively, with 14 bases between them. CDR3 sequence reads: CASSRGILRSYNEQFF. The CDR3 bases are TGTGCCAGCAGCCGGGGAATCCTTCGCTCCTACAATGAGCAGTTCTTC.

This clonotype occurred a few times. This chain joins TRBV7-9 and TRBJ2-5; TRBD1 might be the D (5 bases). The CDR3 length is 16 residues. Germline assignment: CDR1 SEHNR and CDR2 FQNEAQ (reference sequence). V was clipped by 3 bases and J by 1 base, with 15 bases between them. CDR3 region: CASSFSAGRLQETQYF. In DNA form, the CDR3 reads TGTGCCAGCAGCTTTTCGGCAGGGCGACTCCAAGAGACCCAGTACTTC.

The rearrangement links TRBV20-1 to TRBJ2-2, with TRBD2 matching over 8 bases. The ends lost 1 base at V and 0 bases at J; junction bases unmatched: 1. This CDR3 has 15 residues. Germline V gives CDR1 DFQATT, CDR2 SNEGSKA (reference sequence). This CDR3 reads CSARVGRANTGELFF. In DNA, the CDR3 is TGCAGTGCTAGAGTCGGGAGGGCGAACACCGGGGAGCTGTTTTTT.

Ten or more counts support this clonotype. This sequence joins TRBV10-1 and TRBJ2-7, with a weak D call TRBD1 (5 bases). CDR1 and CDR2 from the germline V gene are WNHNN and SYGVQD (reference sequence). V was trimmed by 2 bases and J by 0 bases, leaving 8 bases between them. CDR3 size: 14 residues. CDR3 amino acids: CASSELDNSYEQYF. The CDR3 nucleotides are TGCGCCAGCAGTGAGCTGGACAACTCCTACGAGCAGTACTTC.

The chain couples TRBV3-1 to TRBJ1-1; the D gene is possibly TRBD1 (6 bases). The CDR3 spans 15 residues. V was clipped by 11 bases and J by 2 bases, with 21 bases between them. The germline CDR1 and CDR2 sequences are LGHDT and YNNKEL (reference sequence). The CDR3: CASSQDPGQNTEAFF. The CDR3 DNA sequence: TGTGCCTCCTCCCAGGATCCGGGACAAAACACTGAAGCTTTCTTT.

This chain joins TRBV20-1 and TRBJ2-1, with TRBD2 as a possible D gene (5 bases). There are 14 residues in the CDR3. Germline lookup yields CDR1 DFQATT and CDR2 SNEGSKA (reference sequence). Trimming removed 5 bases at V and 0 bases at J, with 11 bases between. The CDR3 is CSALAKSSYNEQFF. CDR3 nucleotide sequence: TGCAGTGCTTTAGCGAAGAGCTCCTACAATGAGCAGTTCTTC.

The chain links TRBV6-5 to TRBJ2-1; a possible D gene is TRBD2 (6 bases). Trimming cost V 0 bases and J 5 bases, with 11 bases left between them. The CDR3 length is 15 residues. Germline V gene data show CDR1 as MNHEY and CDR2 as SVGAGI. CDR3 nucleotides: TGTGCCAGCAGTTACTCGCGGGATGCGAACAATGAGCAGTTCTTC. Its translation: CASSYSRDANNEQFF.

The V and J genes are TRBV29-1 and TRBJ2-3; the match to TRBD2 covers 9 bases. V lost 4 bases and J lost 2; bases outside the gene matches: 4. The CDR3 contains 14 residues. Per the germline V gene, CDR1 is SQVTM and CDR2 is ANQGSEA. The CDR3 region has the DNA TGCAGCGTTGGGGCGGGAGGGCCCACAGATACGCAGTATTTT. Translation gives CSVGAGGPTDTQYF.